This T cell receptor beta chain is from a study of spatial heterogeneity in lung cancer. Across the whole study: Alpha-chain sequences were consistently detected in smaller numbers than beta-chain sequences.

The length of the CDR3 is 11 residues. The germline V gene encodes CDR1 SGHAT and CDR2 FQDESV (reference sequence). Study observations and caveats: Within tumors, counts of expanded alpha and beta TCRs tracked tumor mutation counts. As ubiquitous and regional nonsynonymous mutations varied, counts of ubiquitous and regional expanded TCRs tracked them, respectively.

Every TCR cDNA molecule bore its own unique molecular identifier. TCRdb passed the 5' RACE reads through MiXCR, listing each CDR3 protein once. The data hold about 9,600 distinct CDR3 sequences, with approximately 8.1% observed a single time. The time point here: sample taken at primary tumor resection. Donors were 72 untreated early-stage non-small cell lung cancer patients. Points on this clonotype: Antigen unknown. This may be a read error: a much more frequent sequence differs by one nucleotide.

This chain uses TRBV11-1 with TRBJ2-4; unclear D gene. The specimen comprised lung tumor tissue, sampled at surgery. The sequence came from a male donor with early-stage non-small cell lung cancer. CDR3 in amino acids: CASSFKTIQYF. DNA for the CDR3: TGTGCCAGCAGCTTCAAAACCATTCAGTACTTC.